This is a list of T cell receptor beta chains from one sample in a study of CD8+ T cells in alopecia areata. Measured with immunoSEQ multiplex PCR; TCRdb has only the in-frame clones, and not every one. Of about 160,000 clones detected, 87% appear once; the ten largest clones hold about 15%. This sample comprised CD8+ T cells sorted from blood, obtained at week 0. All receptors derive from a human donor with alopecia areata. CDR3s include the opening cysteine and the closing phenylalanine or tryptophan. Fields, in order: CDR3 DNA, CDR3 protein, J gene, V gene, clone size, D gene. The D gene is left open where the match is weak. A clone size is listed for some rows: how often the clone was seen (once, few, many), or a class if it is expanded.

cdr3_nt: TGTGCCTGGAGTGTGGTCCGAAACACCATATATTTT
cdr3_aa: CAWSVVRNTIYF
j_call: TRBJ1-3
v_call: TRBV30
clone_size: -
d_call: -

cdr3_nt: TGTGCCAGCAGCTTGGCCCGGCGGACAGATACGCAGTATTTT
cdr3_aa: CASSLARRTDTQYF
j_call: TRBJ2-3
v_call: TRBV13
clone_size: -
d_call: -

cdr3_nt: TGCAGCGTAATACAGGGCGCGTCGGGGGCCAACGTCCTGACTTTC
cdr3_aa: CSVIQGASGANVLTF
j_call: TRBJ2-6
v_call: TRBV29-1
clone_size: -
d_call: -

cdr3_nt: TGTGCCACCAGCTCCCCCCGAGGGGCGAACACCGGGGAGCTGTTTTTT
cdr3_aa: CATSSPRGANTGELFF
j_call: TRBJ2-2
v_call: TRBV15
clone_size: -
d_call: -

cdr3_nt: TGTGCCAGCAGTGAAGCCGGGGCTAGCGGGGGTAACACAGATACGCAGTATTTT
cdr3_aa: CASSEAGASGGNTDTQYF
j_call: TRBJ2-3
v_call: TRBV6-1
clone_size: -
d_call: TRBD2

cdr3_nt: TGTGCCAGCAGCTCGATGGGGGAGCAGTACTTC
cdr3_aa: CASSSMGEQYF
j_call: TRBJ2-7
v_call: TRBV7-9
clone_size: -
d_call: -

cdr3_nt: TGTGCCAGCAGTTACGGCCAGGGGGGAGAAGAGCAGTACTTC
cdr3_aa: CASSYGQGGEEQYF
j_call: TRBJ2-7
v_call: TRBV6-5
clone_size: -
d_call: -

cdr3_nt: TGTGCCAGCAGCTCAAATCCCGGGACCGGGGAGCTGTTTTTT
cdr3_aa: CASSSNPGTGELFF
j_call: TRBJ2-2
v_call: TRBV9
clone_size: -
d_call: -

cdr3_nt: TGTGCTAGTGGTTTGGCACCCATCGAGCAGTACTTC
cdr3_aa: CASGLAPIEQYF
j_call: TRBJ2-7
v_call: TRBV12-5
clone_size: -
d_call: -

cdr3_nt: TGTGCCAGCAGTAGCACCGGGACAGGGGGCCGGGAGCAGTACTTC
cdr3_aa: CASSSTGTGGREQYF
j_call: TRBJ2-7
v_call: TRBV27
clone_size: -
d_call: TRBD1

cdr3_nt: TGTGCCAGCAGCCGGTTGCGGGAGATCGCAGATACGCAGTATTTT
cdr3_aa: CASSRLREIADTQYF
j_call: TRBJ2-3
v_call: TRBV27
clone_size: few
d_call: TRBD2

cdr3_nt: TGTGCCTGGGATCCGGGACTAGTGGACAATGAGCAGTTCTTC
cdr3_aa: CAWDPGLVDNEQFF
j_call: TRBJ2-1
v_call: TRBV30
clone_size: -
d_call: TRBD2

cdr3_nt: TGTGCCAGCAGCAACAGGGTGGACCAGCCCCAGCATTTT
cdr3_aa: CASSNRVDQPQHF
j_call: TRBJ1-5
v_call: TRBV21-1
clone_size: -
d_call: -

cdr3_nt: TGTGCCAGCAGACTAGCGGGAGGCTGGGAGCTGTTTTTT
cdr3_aa: CASRLAGGWELFF
j_call: TRBJ2-2
v_call: TRBV27
clone_size: -
d_call: TRBD2

cdr3_nt: TGCAGCGTTGAAGATCGGGATTTCGACAGGACCGGGGAGCTGTTTTTT
cdr3_aa: CSVEDRDFDRTGELFF
j_call: TRBJ2-2
v_call: TRBV29-1
clone_size: few
d_call: -

cdr3_nt: TGCGCCAGCAGACAAGCCAGGGGAGGGCTTGATGGCTACACCTTC
cdr3_aa: CASRQARGGLDGYTF
j_call: TRBJ1-2
v_call: TRBV4-1
clone_size: -
d_call: -

cdr3_nt: TGTGCCAGCAGTTACTCGGGCCACCCGATCTACAATGAGCAGTTCTTC
cdr3_aa: CASSYSGHPIYNEQFF
j_call: TRBJ2-1
v_call: TRBV6-5
clone_size: once
d_call: -

cdr3_nt: TGTGCCAGTAGTCCCTCTCGACAGGCCGAGGGGTATAGCAATCAGCCCCAGCATTTT
cdr3_aa: CASSPSRQAEGYSNQPQHF
j_call: TRBJ1-5
v_call: TRBV19
clone_size: -
d_call: -

cdr3_nt: TGTGCCAGCAGCTCTTGGACAGAGCAAGAGACCCAGTACTTC
cdr3_aa: CASSSWTEQETQYF
j_call: TRBJ2-5
v_call: TRBV11-2
clone_size: once
d_call: -

cdr3_nt: TGTGCTAGTGGTTTGGTAATGGGACAGGGCCTCAATCAGCCCCAGCATTTT
cdr3_aa: CASGLVMGQGLNQPQHF
j_call: TRBJ1-5
v_call: TRBV12-5
clone_size: -
d_call: TRBD1

cdr3_nt: TGTGCCAGCAGCCCCCGAGGAGGGGCACCTGAAGCTTTCTTT
cdr3_aa: CASSPRGGAPEAFF
j_call: TRBJ1-1
v_call: TRBV13
clone_size: -
d_call: -

cdr3_nt: TGCAGCGTTCGGACTGGCCTCACAGATACGCAGTATTTT
cdr3_aa: CSVRTGLTDTQYF
j_call: TRBJ2-3
v_call: TRBV29-1
clone_size: few
d_call: -

cdr3_nt: TGCGCCAGCAGTCTCGCGGGGACAGTCACCTACGAGCAGTACTTC
cdr3_aa: CASSLAGTVTYEQYF
j_call: TRBJ2-7
v_call: TRBV23-1
clone_size: -
d_call: -

cdr3_nt: TGTGCCAGCAGCGCCGACAGGGGAAACTCCTACGAGCAGTACTTC
cdr3_aa: CASSADRGNSYEQYF
j_call: TRBJ2-7
v_call: TRBV7-9
clone_size: -
d_call: TRBD1

cdr3_nt: TGTGCCAGCAGCTCCGGGGACAGTATTAGCACAGATACGCAGTATTTT
cdr3_aa: CASSSGDSISTDTQYF
j_call: TRBJ2-3
v_call: TRBV11-2
clone_size: few
d_call: TRBD1

cdr3_nt: TGTGCCAGCAGGGACGGGAGGCGCTACGAGCAGTACTTC
cdr3_aa: CASRDGRRYEQYF
j_call: TRBJ2-7
v_call: TRBV6-1
clone_size: -
d_call: TRBD2

cdr3_nt: TGCGCCAGCAGCTTGGATTCTTTCCCAAACTACGAGCAGTACTTC
cdr3_aa: CASSLDSFPNYEQYF
j_call: TRBJ2-7
v_call: TRBV5-1
clone_size: -
d_call: -

cdr3_nt: TGTGCCAGCAGTCAACTCGGGGAGCAGTACTTC
cdr3_aa: CASSQLGEQYF
j_call: TRBJ2-7
v_call: TRBV7-9
clone_size: -
d_call: -

cdr3_nt: TGTGCCAGCAGCTTCCAGGCTAGTACGGCTGATACGCAGTATTTT
cdr3_aa: CASSFQASTADTQYF
j_call: TRBJ2-3
v_call: TRBV7-9
clone_size: -
d_call: -